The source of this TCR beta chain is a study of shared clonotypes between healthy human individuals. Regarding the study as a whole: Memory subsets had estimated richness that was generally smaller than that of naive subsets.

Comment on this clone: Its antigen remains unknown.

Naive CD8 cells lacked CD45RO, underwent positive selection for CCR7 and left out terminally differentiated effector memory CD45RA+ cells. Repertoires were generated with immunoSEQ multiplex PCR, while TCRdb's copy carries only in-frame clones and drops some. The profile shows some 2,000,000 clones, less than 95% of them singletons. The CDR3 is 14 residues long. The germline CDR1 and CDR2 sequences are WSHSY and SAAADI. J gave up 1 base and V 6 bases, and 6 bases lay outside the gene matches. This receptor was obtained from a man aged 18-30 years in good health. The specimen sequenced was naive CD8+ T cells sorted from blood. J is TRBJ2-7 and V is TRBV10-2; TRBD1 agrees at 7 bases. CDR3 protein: CASRLGQISYEQYF. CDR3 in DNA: TGCGCCAGCAGATTGGGACAGATATCCTACGAGCAGTACTTC.